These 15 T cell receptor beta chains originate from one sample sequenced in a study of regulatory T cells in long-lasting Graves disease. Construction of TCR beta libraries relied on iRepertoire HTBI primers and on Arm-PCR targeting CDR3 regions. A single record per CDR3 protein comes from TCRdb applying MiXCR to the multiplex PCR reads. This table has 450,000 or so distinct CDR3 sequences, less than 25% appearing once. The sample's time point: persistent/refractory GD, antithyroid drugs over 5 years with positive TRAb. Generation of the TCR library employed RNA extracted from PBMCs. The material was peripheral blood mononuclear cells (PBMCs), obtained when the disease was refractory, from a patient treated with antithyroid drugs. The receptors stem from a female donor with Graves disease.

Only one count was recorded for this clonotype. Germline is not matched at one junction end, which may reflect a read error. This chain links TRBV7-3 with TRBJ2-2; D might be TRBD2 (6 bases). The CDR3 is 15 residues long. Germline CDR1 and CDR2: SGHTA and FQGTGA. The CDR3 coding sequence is TGTGCCAGCAGCTTAGGTGGGGGGAACACCCGGGAGCTGTTTTTT. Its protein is CASSLGGGNTRELFF.

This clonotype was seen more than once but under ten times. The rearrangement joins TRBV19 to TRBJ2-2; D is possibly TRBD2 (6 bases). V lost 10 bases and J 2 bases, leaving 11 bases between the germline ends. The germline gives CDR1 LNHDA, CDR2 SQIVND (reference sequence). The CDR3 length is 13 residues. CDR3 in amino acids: CATGEPNTGELFF. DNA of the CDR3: TGTGCCACGGGGGAACCTAACACCGGGGAGCTGTTTTTT.

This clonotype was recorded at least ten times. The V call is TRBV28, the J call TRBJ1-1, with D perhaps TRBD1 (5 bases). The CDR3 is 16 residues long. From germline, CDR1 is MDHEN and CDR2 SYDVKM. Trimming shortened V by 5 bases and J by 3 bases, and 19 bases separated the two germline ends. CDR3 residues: CASSPRKGLGDTEAFF. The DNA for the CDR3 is TGTGCCAGCAGTCCGAGGAAGGGACTAGGGGACACTGAAGCTTTCTTT. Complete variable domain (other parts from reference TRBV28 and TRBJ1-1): DVKVTQSSRYLVKRTGEKVFLECVQDMDHENMFWYRQDPGLGLRLIYFSYDVKMKEKGDIPEGYSVSREKKERFSLILESASTNQTSMYLCASSPRKGLGDTEAFFGQGTRLTVV.

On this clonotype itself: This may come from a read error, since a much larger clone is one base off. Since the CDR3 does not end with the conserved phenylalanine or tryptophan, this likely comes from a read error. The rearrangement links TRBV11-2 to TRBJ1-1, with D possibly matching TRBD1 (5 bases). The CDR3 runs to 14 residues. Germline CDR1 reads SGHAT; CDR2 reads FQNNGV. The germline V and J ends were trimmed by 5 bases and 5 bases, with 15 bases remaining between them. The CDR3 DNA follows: TGTGCCAGCAGCCCTTTGGGGGTTGGGACTGAAGCTTTCTCT. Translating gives CASSPLGVGTEAFS.

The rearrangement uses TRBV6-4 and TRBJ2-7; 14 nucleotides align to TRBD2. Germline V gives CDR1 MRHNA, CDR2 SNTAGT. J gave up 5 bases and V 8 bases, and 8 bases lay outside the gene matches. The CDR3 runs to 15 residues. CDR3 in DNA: TGTGCCAGCGGGGGGACTAGCGGGAGTGGAGACGAGCAGTACTTC. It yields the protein CASGGTSGSGDEQYF.

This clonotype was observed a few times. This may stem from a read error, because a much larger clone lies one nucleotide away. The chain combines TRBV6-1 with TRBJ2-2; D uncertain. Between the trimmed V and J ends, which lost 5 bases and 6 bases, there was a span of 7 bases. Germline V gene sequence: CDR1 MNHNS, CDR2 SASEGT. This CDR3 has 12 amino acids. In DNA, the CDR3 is TGTGCCAGCAGTCGATCCCCCGGGGAGCTGTTTTTT. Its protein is CASSRSPGELFF.

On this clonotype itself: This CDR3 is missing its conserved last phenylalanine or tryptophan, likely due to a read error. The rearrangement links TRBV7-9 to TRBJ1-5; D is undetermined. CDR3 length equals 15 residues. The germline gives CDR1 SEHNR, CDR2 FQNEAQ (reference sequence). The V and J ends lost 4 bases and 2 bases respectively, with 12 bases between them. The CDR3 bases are TGTGCCAGCAGCTCCTCCTTGAATGGCAATCAGCCCCAGCATTCT. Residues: CASSSSLNGNQPQHS.

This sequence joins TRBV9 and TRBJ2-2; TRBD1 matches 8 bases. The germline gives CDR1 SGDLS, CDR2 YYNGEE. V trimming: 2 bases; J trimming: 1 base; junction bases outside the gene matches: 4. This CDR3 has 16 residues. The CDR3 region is CASSVGDRMNTGELFF. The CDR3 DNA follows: TGTGCCAGCAGCGTTGGGGACAGGATGAACACCGGGGAGCTGTTTTTT. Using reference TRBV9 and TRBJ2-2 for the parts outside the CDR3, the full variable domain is DSGVTQTPKHLITATGQRVTLRCSPRSGDLSVYWYQQSLDQGLQFLIQYYNGEERAKGNILERFSAQQFPDLHSELNLSSLELGDSALYFCASSVGDRMNTGELFFGEGSRLTVL.

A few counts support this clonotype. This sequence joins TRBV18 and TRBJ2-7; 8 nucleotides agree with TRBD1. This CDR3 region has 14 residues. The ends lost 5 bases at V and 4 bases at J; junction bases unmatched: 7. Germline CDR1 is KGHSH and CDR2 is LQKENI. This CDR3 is CASSAGTGRYEQYF. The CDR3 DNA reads TGTGCCAGCTCAGCCGGGACAGGCCGATACGAGCAGTACTTC.

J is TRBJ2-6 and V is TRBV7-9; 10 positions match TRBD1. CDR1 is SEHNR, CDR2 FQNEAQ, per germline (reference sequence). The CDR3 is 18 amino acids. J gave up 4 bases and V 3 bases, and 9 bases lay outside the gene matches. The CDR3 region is CASSLGTGDSEGANVLTF. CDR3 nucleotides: TGTGCCAGCAGCTTGGGGACAGGGGATTCGGAAGGGGCCAACGTCCTGACTTTC.

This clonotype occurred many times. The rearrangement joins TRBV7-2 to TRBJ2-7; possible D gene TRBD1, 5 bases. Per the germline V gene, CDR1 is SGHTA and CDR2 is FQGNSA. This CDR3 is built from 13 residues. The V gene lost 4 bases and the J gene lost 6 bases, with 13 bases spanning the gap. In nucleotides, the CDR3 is TGTGCCAGCAGCTCCGTCCCAGGGTCCGAGCAGTACTTC. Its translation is CASSSVPGSEQYF.

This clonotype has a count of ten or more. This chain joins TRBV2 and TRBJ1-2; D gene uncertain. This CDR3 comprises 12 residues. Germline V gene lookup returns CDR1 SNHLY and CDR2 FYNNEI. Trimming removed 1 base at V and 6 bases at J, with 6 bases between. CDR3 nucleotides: TGTGCCAGCAGTGAAGGGGTTAATGGCTACACCTTC. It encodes CASSEGVNGYTF.

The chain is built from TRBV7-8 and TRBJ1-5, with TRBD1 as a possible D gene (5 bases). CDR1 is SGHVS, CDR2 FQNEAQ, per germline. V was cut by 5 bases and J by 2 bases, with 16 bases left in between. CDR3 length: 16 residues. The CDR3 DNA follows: TGTGCCAGCAGCCTCTCTCGTCCGGGGGGCAATCAGCCCCAGCATTTT. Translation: CASSLSRPGGNQPQHF.

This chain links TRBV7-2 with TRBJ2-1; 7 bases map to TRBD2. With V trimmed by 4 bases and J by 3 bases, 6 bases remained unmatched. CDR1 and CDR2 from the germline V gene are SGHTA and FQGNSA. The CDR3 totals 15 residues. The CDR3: CASSSARGSYNEQFF. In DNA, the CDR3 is TGTGCCAGCAGCTCGGCGCGGGGGAGCTACAATGAGCAGTTCTTC. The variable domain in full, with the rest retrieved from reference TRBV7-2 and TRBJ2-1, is GAGVSQSPSNKVTEKGKDVELRCDPISGHTALYWYRQSLGQGLEFLIYFQGNSAPDKSGLPSDRFSAERTGGSVSTLTIQRTQQEDSAVYLCASSSARGSYNEQFFGPGTRLTVL.

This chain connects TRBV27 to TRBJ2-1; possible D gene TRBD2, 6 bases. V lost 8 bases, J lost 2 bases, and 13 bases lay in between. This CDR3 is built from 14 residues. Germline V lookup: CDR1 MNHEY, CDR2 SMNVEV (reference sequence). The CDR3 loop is CASSRDWTYNEQFF. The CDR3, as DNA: TGTGCCAGCTCCCGGGACTGGACCTACAATGAGCAGTTCTTC.